The 26 T cell receptor beta chains below all came from one sample that was sequenced in a study of post-analysis software for immune sequencing data. Libraries were made from TCR beta cDNA, and they carried unique molecular identifiers. MiXCR was run by TCRdb on the PCR reads, yielding one entry per CDR3 protein. The table has approximately 440,000 distinct CDR3 sequences, 40% to 55% seen once. Findings and caveats of the study: With TRBV5-6, TRBV5-1 and TRBV20-1 included, about five TRBV segments were more frequent in patients than in controls.

Antigens for these TCRs are unknown. Sequenced: blood. These receptor sequences come from a girl aged 10-17 years with multiple sclerosis.

This clonotype has only one observation. The V and J genes are TRBV6-6 and TRBJ2-1; 9 bases fit TRBD2. Germline CDR1 is MNHNY and CDR2 is SVGAGI (reference sequence). The CDR3 is 16 amino acids. V lost 6 bases and J lost 7; bases outside the gene matches: 13. The CDR3 spells CASRLTGGRAENEQFF. The CDR3 region has the DNA TGTGCCAGCAGGCTTACTGGCGGGAGGGCCGAAAATGAGCAGTTCTTC.

This clonotype was detected only a few times. V usage is TRBV20-1 and J usage is TRBJ1-5, with D possibly TRBD1 on 5 matching bases. Trimming left V 1 base short and J 7 bases short, with 14 bases between. The length of the CDR3 is 14 residues. In germline, CDR1 is DFQATT, CDR2 SNEGSKA (reference sequence). In nucleotides, the CDR3 is TGCAGTGCTAGAGGGGGCTCTGGTTGGCAGCCCCAGCATTTT. Encoded protein: CSARGGSGWQPQHF.

The rearrangement joins TRBV20-1 to TRBJ1-2, with D hard to call. In germline, CDR1 is DFQATT, CDR2 SNEGSKA (reference sequence). V lost 1 base to trimming and J lost 4 bases, with 10 bases between them. The CDR3 has 13 residues. CDR3 loop: CSARVEGPYGYTF. CDR3 nucleotides: TGCAGTGCTAGAGTGGAAGGACCCTATGGCTACACCTTC.

J is TRBJ1-1 and V is TRBV25-1, with D possibly matching TRBD1 (5 bases). The CDR3 sequence is 13 residues long. Germline CDR1 is MGHDK and CDR2 is SYGVNS. Trimming took off 4 bases at V and 7 bases at J, with 13 bases between the two ends. The CDR3 DNA reads TGTGCCAGCAGTGGATACCAGGGCAGTGAAGCTTTCTTT. It codes for CASSGYQGSEAFF.

The gene calls are TRBV12-3 or TRBV12-4 and TRBJ2-1; D is unresolved. The CDR3 covers 12 residues. Trimming stripped 6 bases from V and 8 bases from J, with 11 bases between. CDR3 amino acids: CASSPVIHEQFF. CDR3 DNA sequence: TGTGCCAGCAGCCCCGTTATCCATGAGCAGTTCTTC.

This clonotype was detected ten times or more. This chain uses TRBV29-1 with TRBJ1-4; unclear D gene. This CDR3 comprises 14 residues. CDR1 and CDR2 from the germline V gene are SQVTM and ANQGSEA. Trimming pared 5 bases from V and 0 bases from J, leaving 10 bases between. CDR3 residues: CSVLEGATNEKLFF. The CDR3 nucleotides are TGCAGCGTTCTCGAAGGCGCAACTAATGAAAAACTGTTTTTT.

The chain has TRBV20-1 and TRBJ2-3; D possibly corresponds to TRBD1 (5 bases). V was shortened by 0 bases and J by 0 bases, with 10 bases between the two germline ends. There are 15 residues in the CDR3. Germline CDR1 is DFQATT and CDR2 is SNEGSKA (reference sequence). The CDR3, as DNA: TGCAGTGCTAGAGATGGGGCGGAGAGCACAGATACGCAGTATTTT. This gives the protein CSARDGAESTDTQYF.

This chain links TRBV20-1 with TRBJ2-5; no firm D call. The J call is in doubt because the DNA end fits TRBJ2-7 better. The CDR3 has 13 residues. The germline CDR1 and CDR2 sequences are DFQATT and SNEGSKA (reference sequence). The CDR3 DNA reads TGCAGTGCTAGAGCTGGCAGCCTCTACGAGCAGTACTTC. Protein product: CSARAGSLYEQYF.

The chain uses TRBV30 and TRBJ2-1; TRBD2 agrees at 11 bases. CDR1 and CDR2 (germline): GTSNPN, SVGIG (reference sequence). V gave up 0 bases and J gave up 4 bases; unmatched junction bases: 2. The CDR3 covers 15 residues. CDR3 coding DNA: TGTGCCTGGAGTGTACTAGCGGGAGTTTACAATGAGCAGTTCTTC. Translation gives CAWSVLAGVYNEQFF.

In its sample, this clonotype was seen a few times. The chain is built from TRBV28 and TRBJ2-1, with 13 bases aligning to TRBD2. CDR3 length: 15 amino acids. Trimming at V came to 3 bases and at J to 7 bases, leaving 3 bases not matched to a gene. Germline CDR1 is MDHEN and CDR2 is SYDVKM. CDR3 coding DNA: TGTGCCAGCAGTTTGAGACTAGCGGGAGGAAATGAGCAGTTCTTC. Translated, it gives CASSLRLAGGNEQFF. The full variable domain, in which reference TRBV28 and TRBJ2-1 provide the parts outside the CDR3, is DVKVTQSSRYLVKRTGEKVFLECVQDMDHENMFWYRQDPGLGLRLIYFSYDVKMKEKGDIPEGYSVSREKKERFSLILESASTNQTSMYLCASSLRLAGGNEQFFGPGTRLTVL.

This CDR3 is CASSALVDEQYF. The CDR3 nucleotides are TGCGCCAGCAGCGCCCTGGTGGATGAGCAGTACTTC. The V call is TRBV5-1, the J call TRBJ2-7, with D hard to call. CDR1 and CDR2 from the germline V gene are SGHRS and YFSETQ. The CDR3 extends over 12 amino acids. The V end was cut by 4 bases, the J end by 7 bases, with 12 bases between.

This clonotype has just a few counts. The chain combines TRBV9 with TRBJ1-4; tentatively, D is TRBD1 (6 bases). Per germline, CDR1 SGDLS and CDR2 YYNGEE. V gave up 3 bases and J gave up 8 bases, with 17 bases separating them. There are 15 residues in the CDR3. The CDR3 DNA follows: TGTGCCAGCAGCGCAAGACAGGCCCCTGGGGAAAAACTGTTTTTT. Protein product: CASSARQAPGEKLFF.

The gene calls are TRBV5-1 and TRBJ1-3, with TRBD1 identical over 9 bases. The ends lost 0 bases at V and 4 bases at J; junction bases unmatched: 2. The CDR3 extends over 15 amino acids. Germline V gene sequence: CDR1 SGHRS, CDR2 YFSETQ. CDR3 protein: CASSLAGQGGNTIYF. The CDR3 DNA reads as TGCGCCAGCAGCTTGGCCGGACAGGGGGGAAACACCATATATTTT.

The rearrangement joins TRBV7-8 to TRBJ2-5, with a tentative D call TRBD1 (7 bases). Germline CDR1 reads SGHVS; CDR2 reads FQNEAQ. Trimming stripped 4 bases from V and 1 base from J, with 22 bases between. This CDR3 has 18 amino acids. Here the CDR3 DNA reads TGTGCCAGCAGCTCAAGCAGGGGGGAATTTGGGGCCCAAGAGACCCAGTACTTC. It codes for CASSSSRGEFGAQETQYF. The variable domain in full, completed from reference TRBV7-8 and TRBJ2-5, reads GAGVSQSPRYKVAKRGQDVALRCDPISGHVSLFWYQQALGQGPEFLTYFQNEAQLDKSGLPSDRFFAERPEGSVSTLKIQRTQQEDSAVYLCASSSSRGEFGAQETQYFGPGTRLLVL.

This clonotype was seen ten or more times. J is TRBJ2-3 and V is TRBV29-1; 9 bases map to TRBD2. The CDR3 covers 13 residues. Germline CDR1 is SQVTM and CDR2 is ANQGSEA. The CDR3 loop reads CTSSGSGTDTQYF. CDR3 nucleotide sequence: TGCACCAGTAGCGGGAGTGGCACAGATACGCAGTATTTT.

This clonotype has more than one count but fewer than ten. The chain carries TRBV7-9 and TRBJ1-5, with D hard to call. Germline values: CDR1 SEHNR, CDR2 FQNEAQ (reference sequence). V was shortened by 1 base and J by 3 bases, with 7 bases between the two germline ends. CDR3 length: 14 amino acids. CDR3 in amino acids: CASSLDSTNQPQHF. Here the CDR3 DNA reads TGTGCCAGCAGCTTAGATAGTACCAATCAGCCCCAGCATTTT. Variable domain in full (rest from reference TRBV7-9 and TRBJ1-5): DTGVSQNPRHKITKRGQNVTFRCDPISEHNRLYWYRQTLGQGPEFLTYFQNEAQLEKSRLLSDRFSAERPKGSFSTLEIQRTEQGDSAMYLCASSLDSTNQPQHFGDGTRLSIL.

This clonotype was seen more than once but under ten times. This chain uses TRBV6-2 or TRBV6-3 with TRBJ1-5; D gene unclear. V lost 2 bases to trimming and J lost 4 bases, with 12 bases between them. The CDR3 spans 15 residues. Germline CDR1 is MNHEY and CDR2 is SVGEGT. The CDR3: CASSYGRYYNQPQHF. CDR3 sequence (DNA): TGTGCCAGCAGTTACGGCCGATACTATAATCAGCCCCAGCATTTT.

The chain carries TRBV5-5 and TRBJ2-5, with D possibly being TRBD1 (5 bases). CDR3 length equals 14 residues. Germline V gene lookup returns CDR1 SGHKS and CDR2 YYEKEE (reference sequence). Trimming stripped 4 bases from V and 2 bases from J, with 12 bases between. The CDR3 DNA reads as TGTGCCAGCAGCCTCAGGGTGATACAAGAGACCCAGTACTTC. This codes for CASSLRVIQETQYF. The variable domain in full, completed from reference TRBV5-5 and TRBJ2-5, reads DAGVTQSPTHLIKTRGQQVTLRCSPISGHKSVSWYQQVLGQGPQFIFQYYEKEERGRGNFPDRFSARQFPNYSSELNVNALLLGDSALYLCASSLRVIQETQYFGPGTRLLVL.

The J gene is TRBJ2-5, the V gene TRBV20-1, with TRBD2 as a possible D gene (5 bases). The better agreement between TRBJ2-7 and the DNA end casts doubt on the J call. Germline CDR1 and CDR2: DFQATT and SNEGSKA (reference sequence). The CDR3 runs 16 residues. The CDR3 nucleotides read TGCAGTGCTAGAGTGGATCCGCCTAGCAGATCCTACGAGCAGTACTTC. Amino acid sequence: CSARVDPPSRSYEQYF.

CDR3 DNA sequence: TGTGCCAGCAGTTCAGGGACAGGGTACAATGAGCAGTTCTTC. As protein: CASSSGTGYNEQFF. The V call is TRBV28, the J call TRBJ2-1, with TRBD1 identical over 9 bases. Germline V lookup: CDR1 MDHEN, CDR2 SYDVKM. V shed 4 bases, J shed 4 bases, and the junction held 2 bases outside the gene matches. CDR3 length: 14 residues. Full variable domain (missing parts from reference TRBV28 and TRBJ2-1): DVKVTQSSRYLVKRTGEKVFLECVQDMDHENMFWYRQDPGLGLRLIYFSYDVKMKEKGDIPEGYSVSREKKERFSLILESASTNQTSMYLCASSSGTGYNEQFFGPGTRLTVL.

This chain uses TRBV6-6 with TRBJ1-5; D remains ambiguous. Per germline, CDR1 MNHNY and CDR2 SVGAGI (reference sequence). The CDR3 loop spans 12 amino acids. The germline V and J ends were trimmed by 0 bases and 9 bases, with 6 bases remaining between them. The CDR3 here is CASSYSAWPQHF. DNA for the CDR3: TGTGCCAGCAGTTACTCGGCGTGGCCCCAGCATTTT.

The V call is TRBV12-3 or TRBV12-4, the J call TRBJ2-1; D may match TRBD1 or TRBD2 (5 bases each). V dropped 2 bases and J dropped 5 bases, with 22 bases sitting between them. The CDR3 runs 18 residues. The CDR3 DNA reads as TGTGCCAGCAGTTTAATTTCGGGGCTAGGGGATACCCACAATGAGCAGTTCTTC. Protein: CASSLISGLGDTHNEQFF.

This clonotype was seen only once. The rearrangement joins TRBV5-1 to TRBJ2-7, with TRBD1 as a possible D gene (5 bases). Germline lookup yields CDR1 SGHRS and CDR2 YFSETQ. The V gene lost 0 bases and the J gene lost 2 bases, with 12 bases spanning the gap. CDR3 length: 15 residues. CDR3: CASSLAVRGPYEQYF. DNA of the CDR3: TGCGCCAGCAGCTTGGCTGTTAGGGGTCCCTACGAGCAGTACTTC. Drawing the rest from reference TRBV5-1 and TRBJ2-7, the complete variable domain is KAGVTQTPRYLIKTRGQQVTLSCSPISGHRSVSWYQQTPGQGLQFLFEYFSETQRNKGNFPGRFSGRQFSNSRSEMNVSTLELGDSALYLCASSLAVRGPYEQYFGPGTRLTVT.

The chain combines TRBV6-5 with TRBJ2-1; no reliable D call. The DNA end favors TRBJ2-7, so the J call may be wrong. The CDR3 covers 14 residues. From germline, CDR1 is MNHEY and CDR2 SVGAGI. The chain's CDR3 is CASSPASDYNEQYF. Written as DNA, the CDR3 is TGTGCCAGCAGCCCCGCATCCGATTACAATGAGCAGTACTTC.

The rearrangement links TRBV12-3 or TRBV12-4 to TRBJ2-5; D unresolved. Gene TRBJ2-7 matches the end of the DNA better, so the J call may be wrong. The CDR3 has 16 amino acids. The CDR3 nucleotides read TGTGCCAGCAGTTTAAGCCTTCTCCGATCCCTCTACGAGCAGTACTTC. It translates to CASSLSLLRSLYEQYF.

The chain is built from TRBV2 and TRBJ2-5, with TRBD1 matching over 9 bases. Germline V gives CDR1 SNHLY, CDR2 FYNNEI. Unmatched junction bases numbered 13, after V lost 7 bases and J lost 4 bases. There are 16 residues in the CDR3. CDR3: CASTPYPGQGRETQYF. CDR3 coding DNA: TGTGCCAGCACACCTTATCCGGGACAGGGAAGAGAGACCCAGTACTTC. The full variable domain, rest sourced from reference TRBV2 and TRBJ2-5, is EPEVTQTPSHQVTQMGQEVILRCVPISNHLYFYWYRQILGQKVEFLVSFYNNEISEKSEIFDDQFSVERPDGSNFTLKIRSTKLEDSAMYFCASTPYPGQGRETQYFGPGTRLLVL.